These 31 T cell receptor beta chains came from one sample sequenced in a study of CD8 T cells in Susac syndrome. Reverse transcription of about 0.45 to 1 ug RNA used random hexamers. A single record per CDR3 protein comes from TCRdb applying MiXCR to the immunoSEQ multiplex PCR reads. This table holds 210,000 or so distinct CDR3 sequences, about 94% found once. The specimen was CD4+ T cells from PBMCs. The receptors come from a human donor with Susac syndrome.

The CDR3 loop reads CASRRVNTEAFF. In nucleotides, the CDR3 is TGTGCCAGCAGACGGGTGAACACTGAAGCTTTCTTT. The J gene is TRBJ1-1, the V gene TRBV3-1, with unresolved D. Per the germline V gene, CDR1 is LGHDT and CDR2 is YNNKEL (reference sequence). The CDR3 has 12 amino acids. V was pared by 6 bases and J by 0 bases, with 5 bases between.

The genes are TRBV18 and TRBJ2-3; 7 nucleotides agree with TRBD2. The CDR3 is made up of 16 amino acids. Per germline, CDR1 KGHSH and CDR2 LQKENI. J was trimmed by 2 bases and V by 2 bases; bases with no gene match: 7. CDR3 nucleotide sequence: TGTGCCAGCTCACCATCCCCGGGAGGTGACACAGATACGCAGTATTTT. This sequence encodes CASSPSPGGDTDTQYF. The whole variable domain, filled in from reference TRBV18 and TRBJ2-3, reads NAGVMQNPRHLVRRRGQEARLRCSPMKGHSHVYWYRQLPEEGLKFMVYLQKENIIDESGMPKERFSAEFPKEGPSILRIQQVVRGDSAAYFCASSPSPGGDTDTQYFGPGTRLTVL.

The V call is TRBV29-1, the J call TRBJ2-1; 10 bases align to TRBD1. CDR3 size: 17 residues. The germline V gene has CDR1 SQVTM and CDR2 ANQGSEA. V shed 3 bases and J 0 bases; nucleotides not matched to a gene: 8. The CDR3 DNA sequence: TGCAGCGTTGACGCCGGGACAGGGGCCAGCTCCTACAATGAGCAGTTCTTC. This encodes CSVDAGTGASSYNEQFF.

The chain employs TRBV6-1 and TRBJ2-6, with D unclear. The length of the CDR3 is 16 residues. In germline, CDR1 is MNHNS, CDR2 SASEGT. V was trimmed by 8 bases and J by 0 bases, leaving 14 bases between them. The CDR3 loop reads CASRGRSFSGANVLTF. The CDR3 bases are TGTGCCAGCCGCGGCAGGAGCTTCTCTGGGGCCAACGTCCTGACTTTC.

The V call is TRBV29-1, the J call TRBJ1-2; weak D call: TRBD1 (5 bases). CDR1 is SQVTM and CDR2 is ANQGSEA in the germline V gene. This CDR3 comprises 15 residues. The V end was cut by 1 base, the J end by 1 base, with 13 bases between. The CDR3 sequence is CSVEGAGLLNYGYTF. CDR3 nucleotides: TGCAGCGTTGAAGGTGCGGGACTCCTTAACTATGGCTACACCTTC.

CDR3 amino acids: CASGSGGAEPGELFF. The DNA of the CDR3 is TGTGCCAGCGGGAGCGGGGGGGCTGAGCCCGGGGAGCTGTTTTTT. V usage is TRBV27 and J usage is TRBJ2-2; 10 positions match TRBD2. Germline CDR1 and CDR2: MNHEY and SMNVEV (reference sequence). V dropped 8 bases and J dropped 6; count of bases not matched to a gene: 9. The CDR3 runs to 15 residues.

The CDR3 nucleotides read TGTGCCAGCAGTGCCGAGGGAGGGTCGGTTGAAGCTTTCTTT. It specifies CASSAEGGSVEAFF. V and J are TRBV12-3 or TRBV12-4 and TRBJ1-1, with D uncertain. The CDR3 spans 14 residues. V lost 5 bases and J 7 bases, leaving 17 bases between the germline ends.

CDR3 bases: TGTGCCAGTACCTCTCGCGGGGGTTACAATGAGCAGTTCTTC. Translated, it gives CASTSRGGYNEQFF. The chain has TRBV19 and TRBJ2-1, with 7 bases lining up with TRBD2. J lost 4 bases, V lost 7 bases, and 7 bases had no gene match. CDR3 length: 14 residues. Germline V gene sequence: CDR1 LNHDA, CDR2 SQIVND (reference sequence).

The chain has TRBV20-1 and TRBJ1-5; a weak D match, TRBD1 (6 bases). The V and J ends lost 6 bases and 4 bases respectively, with 16 bases between them. From germline, CDR1 is DFQATT and CDR2 SNEGSKA (reference sequence). This CDR3 has 14 amino acids. CDR3 coding DNA: TGCAGTGCCTTAGGACAGCGAGTTAATCAGCCCCAGCATTTT. Amino acids: CSALGQRVNQPQHF.

V usage is TRBV4-3 and J usage is TRBJ2-7; 8 nucleotides line up with TRBD1. Germline loops: CDR1 LGHNA, CDR2 YSLEER. Trimming took 0 bases from V and 2 from J; bases not matched to a gene: 3. This CDR3 comprises 15 residues. The CDR3 protein is CASSQEVQGAYEQYF. The CDR3 DNA follows: TGCGCCAGCAGCCAAGAAGTACAGGGGGCCTACGAGCAGTACTTC.

V usage is TRBV4-1 and J usage is TRBJ2-5, with D perhaps given as TRBD1 or TRBD2 (6 bases each). This CDR3 has 16 amino acids. V lost 1 base, J lost 2 bases, and 14 bases lay in between. Germline CDR1 is MGHRA and CDR2 is YSYEKL. The CDR3 is CASSQGRRRGQETQYF. For the CDR3, the DNA is TGCGCCAGCAGCCAAGGACGCCGGAGGGGGCAAGAGACCCAGTACTTC.

This chain links TRBV12-3 or TRBV12-4 with TRBJ1-1; D unclear. V gave up 3 bases and J gave up 3 bases, with 8 bases separating them. CDR3 size: 13 residues. CDR3 protein: CASSFSDHTEAFF. The CDR3 DNA sequence: TGTGCCAGCAGTTTCTCGGACCACACTGAAGCTTTCTTT.

V usage is TRBV6-6 and J usage is TRBJ2-5; D is unclear. V lost 1 base and J 5 bases, leaving 2 bases between the germline ends. The germline CDR1 and CDR2 sequences are MNHNY and SVGAGI (reference sequence). The CDR3 spans 11 residues. The CDR3 DNA follows: TGTGCCAGCAGTTACTGGGAGACCCAGTACTTC. Translating it yields CASSYWETQYF.

V gene TRBV11-1 combines with J gene TRBJ2-2; D is unclear. Trimming pared 0 bases from V and 4 bases from J, leaving 6 bases between. The germline gives CDR1 SGHAT, CDR2 FQDESV (reference sequence). The CDR3 loop spans 14 amino acids. CDR3 DNA: TGTGCCAGCAGCTTAGCAATAGCCACCGGGGAGCTGTTTTTT. Protein: CASSLAIATGELFF. Combining the CDR3 with reference TRBV11-1 and TRBJ2-2 gives the whole variable domain EAEVAQSPRYKITEKSQAVAFWCDPISGHATLYWYRQILGQGPELLVQFQDESVVDDSQLPKDRFSAERLKGVDSTLKIQPAELGDSAMYLCASSLAIATGELFFGEGSRLTVL.

The CDR3: CSARAPGQRTSGETQYF. The CDR3, as DNA: TGCAGTGCTAGAGCCCCGGGACAGCGGACTTCGGGGGAGACCCAGTACTTC. This chain connects TRBV20-1 to TRBJ2-5, with 7 nucleotides matching TRBD1. The CDR3 spans 17 residues. The trim removed 1 base at V and 5 bases at J, leaving 16 bases unmatched. The germline CDR1 and CDR2 sequences are DFQATT and SNEGSKA (reference sequence).

The chain couples TRBV28 to TRBJ2-2; no definite D call. V was shortened by 2 bases and J by 1 base, with 8 bases between the two germline ends. Germline V gene lookup returns CDR1 MDHEN and CDR2 SYDVKM. The CDR3 is made up of 15 amino acids. CDR3 sequence: CASSLGGVNTGELFF. The CDR3 DNA follows: TGTGCCAGCAGTTTAGGTGGGGTGAACACCGGGGAGCTGTTTTTT.

V gene TRBV6-5 combines with J gene TRBJ2-1; 8 bases map to TRBD2. Germline CDR1 reads MNHEY; CDR2 reads SVGAGI. V lost 6 bases to trimming and J lost 9 bases; unmatched junction nucleotides: 13. The CDR3 extends over 15 amino acids. CDR3 coding DNA: TGTGCCAGCAGCCCCCGGCGGGGGGCGTCCGGTGAGCAGTTCTTC. Protein product: CASSPRRGASGEQFF.

This sequence joins TRBV30 and TRBJ2-3; no clear D gene. Per germline, CDR1 GTSNPN and CDR2 SVGIG (reference sequence). Between the trimmed V and J ends, which lost 2 bases and 3 bases, there was a span of 12 bases. The CDR3 is 14 residues long. Written as DNA, the CDR3 is TGTGCCTGGAGTCCTGGTGATGAGACAGATACGCAGTATTTT. This codes for CAWSPGDETDTQYF.

The chain uses TRBV15 and TRBJ1-5; 9 nucleotides line up with TRBD1. Germline values: CDR1 LNHNV, CDR2 YYDKDF (reference sequence). With 5 bases clipped from V and 7 bases from J, the junction kept 9 bases outside the gene matches. CDR3 length equals 15 residues. CDR3 nucleotide sequence: TGTGCCACCAGCGTGTCCCGGGGACAGGGCCAGCCCCAGCATTTT. This gives the protein CATSVSRGQGQPQHF.

This rearrangement joins TRBV30 to TRBJ1-4; perhaps TRBD1 as D (5 bases). CDR3 size: 14 residues. V lost 3 bases and J 6 bases, leaving 14 bases between the germline ends. The germline V gene encodes CDR1 GTSNPN and CDR2 SVGIG (reference sequence). The CDR3 region has the DNA TGTGCCTGGAGAGAAAAGGGAGGGGATGAAAAACTGTTTTTT. Amino acid sequence: CAWREKGGDEKLFF. The whole variable domain, remainder taken from reference TRBV30 and TRBJ1-4, is SQTIHQWPATLVQPVGSPLSLECTVEGTSNPNLYWYRQAAGRGLQLLFYSVGIGQISSEVPQNLSASRPQDRQFILSSKKLLLSDSGFYLCAWREKGGDEKLFFGSGTQLSVL.

This clonotype is a singleton in its sample. The chain combines TRBV4-1 with TRBJ1-3; the D is unclear. CDR3 length equals 15 residues. CDR1 and CDR2 (germline): MGHRA, YSYEKL. Trimming shortened V by 2 bases and J by 0 bases, and 8 bases separated the two germline ends. The CDR3 loop is CASSQPSISGNTIYF. The DNA for the CDR3 is TGCGCCAGCAGCCAACCGTCTATCTCTGGAAACACCATATATTTT.

CDR3: CSAAPGTGGSPLHF. In nucleotides, the CDR3 is TGCAGTGCTGCCCCCGGGACAGGAGGTTCACCCCTCCACTTT. The V call is TRBV20-1, the J call TRBJ1-6; 8 bases fit TRBD1. Germline CDR1 is DFQATT and CDR2 is SNEGSKA (reference sequence). The CDR3 runs to 14 residues. Trimming at V came to 5 bases and at J to 9 bases, leaving 9 bases not matched to a gene.

V usage is TRBV27 and J usage is TRBJ1-1, with 8 bases that match TRBD1. CDR3 length: 14 residues. CDR1 is MNHEY, CDR2 SMNVEV, per germline (reference sequence). After removal of 6 bases from V and 4 bases from J, the junction contained 7 bases not matched to a gene. The CDR3 region has the DNA TGTGCCAGCAGACGACAGGGGCGGAGCACTGAAGCTTTCTTT. Its translation: CASRRQGRSTEAFF.

The chain employs TRBV4-3 and TRBJ2-3; 11 bases agree with TRBD2. Germline lookup yields CDR1 LGHNA and CDR2 YSLEER. V was clipped by 2 bases and J by 1 base; unmatched bases: 2. The CDR3 covers 16 residues. CDR3 protein: CASSQLLAGGTDTQYF. The CDR3, as DNA: TGCGCCAGCAGCCAACTACTAGCGGGGGGCACAGATACGCAGTATTTT.

The chain links TRBV29-1 to TRBJ1-1; maybe TRBD1 (6 bases). Trimming cost V 8 bases and J 5 bases, with 15 bases left between them. Germline CDR1 SQVTM, CDR2 ANQGSEA. The CDR3 runs 12 residues. CDR3: CSHRGQHTEAFF. The CDR3 coding sequence is TGCAGCCATAGAGGACAGCATACTGAAGCTTTCTTT.

This chain joins TRBV9 and TRBJ1-1, with D possibly being TRBD1 (6 bases). The length of the CDR3 is 15 residues. V was clipped by 0 bases and J by 1 base, with 10 bases between them. Germline CDR1 is SGDLS and CDR2 is YYNGEE. The CDR3 loop reads CASSVATQGNTEAFF. The CDR3 bases are TGTGCCAGCAGCGTAGCCACACAGGGGAACACTGAAGCTTTCTTT.

CDR3 coding DNA: TGCAGTGCTAGAGGGGCAGGCCTAATGAACACTGAAGCTTTCTTT. Translated: CSARGAGLMNTEAFF. The chain recombines TRBV20-1 with TRBJ1-1; D remains unclear. This CDR3 spans 15 amino acids. CDR1 and CDR2 (germline): DFQATT, SNEGSKA (reference sequence). Trimming removed 1 base from V and 0 bases from J, with 12 bases in between.

This clonotype was seen a few times. This chain connects TRBV9 to TRBJ2-6; no definite D call. CDR3 length equals 15 residues. CDR1 and CDR2 (germline): SGDLS, YYNGEE. With 4 bases removed from V and 0 bases from J, the gap between germline ends came to 8 bases. The DNA of the CDR3 is TGTGCCAGCAGCCCCCGGAACTCTGGGGCCAACGTCCTGACTTTC. The encoded protein is CASSPRNSGANVLTF.

This clonotype was detected only once. J is TRBJ1-1 and V is TRBV7-6; D remains ambiguous. The germline gives CDR1 SGHVS, CDR2 FNYEAQ. This CDR3 region has 15 residues. V shed 1 base and J shed 3 bases, with 12 bases lying between them. This chain's CDR3 is CASSLDRAGDTEAFF. CDR3 in DNA: TGTGCCAGCAGCTTAGATCGAGCAGGAGACACTGAAGCTTTCTTT.

The gene calls are TRBV29-1 and TRBJ1-2; D not certain. Germline CDR1 SQVTM, CDR2 ANQGSEA. The CDR3 has 12 residues. V shed 3 bases and J shed 2 bases, with 7 bases lying between them. CDR3 residues: CSVEYANYGYTF. In nucleotides, the CDR3 is TGCAGCGTTGAGTATGCCAACTATGGCTACACCTTC.

The CDR3 DNA sequence: TGTGCCGGACCCGGGACTGGAAACACCATATATTTT. Translating it yields CAGPGTGNTIYF. V gene TRBV30 combines with J gene TRBJ1-3; D gene ambiguous. This CDR3 is 12 amino acids long. CDR1 is GTSNPN and CDR2 is SVGIG in the germline V gene (reference sequence). The V and J ends lost 8 bases and 2 bases respectively, with 10 bases between them.